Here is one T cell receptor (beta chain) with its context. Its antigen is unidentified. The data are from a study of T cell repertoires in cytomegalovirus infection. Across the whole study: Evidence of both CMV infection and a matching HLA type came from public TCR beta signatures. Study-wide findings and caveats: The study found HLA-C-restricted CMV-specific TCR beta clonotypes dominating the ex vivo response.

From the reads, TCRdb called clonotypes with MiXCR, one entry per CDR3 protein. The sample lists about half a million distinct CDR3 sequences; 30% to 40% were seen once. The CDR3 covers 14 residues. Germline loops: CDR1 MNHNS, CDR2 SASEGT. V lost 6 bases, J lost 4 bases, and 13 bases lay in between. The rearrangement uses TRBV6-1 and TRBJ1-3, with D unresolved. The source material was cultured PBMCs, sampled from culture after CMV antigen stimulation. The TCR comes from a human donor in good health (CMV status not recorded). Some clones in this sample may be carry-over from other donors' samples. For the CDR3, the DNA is TGTGCCAGCAGACCCACCGGGATCGGAAACACCATATATTTT. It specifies CASRPTGIGNTIYF.